These 8 T cell receptor beta chains share one sample of origin, sequenced in a study of identical twins. TCRdb ran MiXCR on the 5' RACE reads and lists one entry per CDR3 protein. The repertoire holds some 440,000 distinct CDR3 sequences, roughly 24% seen once, with around 3% in the top ten. The data also belong to a second study, concerning T cells expressing NK-cell markers.

Sequencing was carried out using CD4+ T cells sorted from blood. The source is a young woman in good health.

This chain connects TRBV5-5 to TRBJ2-3; possibly TRBD1 for D (6 bases). CDR1 is SGHKS, CDR2 YYEKEE, per germline (reference sequence). This CDR3 region has 15 residues. The ends were cut back, 6 bases at V and 0 bases at J, with 14 bases in the middle. This CDR3 is CASNQPGHSTDTQYF. The CDR3 region has the DNA TGTGCCAGCAACCAGCCGGGACACAGCACAGATACGCAGTATTTT.

A few counts support this clonotype. The rearrangement joins TRBV5-6 to TRBJ2-5; perhaps TRBD2 as D (5 bases). The V and J ends lost 8 bases and 5 bases respectively, with 13 bases between them. Germline V lookup: CDR1 SGHDT, CDR2 YYEEEE. The CDR3 is made up of 12 amino acids. The CDR3 loop reads CASMRGPETQYF. CDR3 sequence (DNA): TGTGCCAGTATGCGAGGGCCGGAGACCCAGTACTTC.

The gene calls are TRBV9 and TRBJ2-2; D is unclear. Germline CDR1 SGDLS, CDR2 YYNGEE. Trimming took 3 bases from V and 8 from J, leaving 8 bases between them. The CDR3 is 12 residues long. This CDR3 is CASSEEWGELFF. CDR3 DNA sequence: TGTGCCAGCAGCGAAGAATGGGGGGAGCTGTTTTTT.

The V call is TRBV6-1, the J call TRBJ2-7; 7 positions match TRBD1. Germline CDR1 and CDR2: MNHNS and SASEGT. The trim removed 6 bases at V and 1 base at J, leaving 12 bases unmatched. The length of the CDR3 is 16 residues. Written as DNA, the CDR3 is TGTGCCAGCAGCCCGTGGGGACAGTCTATTTCCTACGAGCAGTACTTC. Amino acids: CASSPWGQSISYEQYF.

V gene TRBV10-3 combines with J gene TRBJ2-1; D is unresolved. Per the germline V gene, CDR1 is ENHRY and CDR2 is SYGVKD. The CDR3 extends over 11 amino acids. Between the trimmed V and J ends, which lost 2 bases and 7 bases, there was a span of 3 bases. The chain's CDR3 is CAISEINEQFF. CDR3 nucleotides: TGTGCCATCAGTGAGATTAATGAGCAGTTCTTC.

The V gene is TRBV6-5, the J gene TRBJ2-5, with 10 bases that match TRBD2. The CDR3 contains 16 residues. V shed 4 bases and J 2 bases; nucleotides not matched to a gene: 7. Germline V lookup: CDR1 MNHEY, CDR2 SVGAGI. The CDR3 sequence: CASSSSLAGLQETQYF. CDR3 bases: TGTGCCAGCAGTTCATCACTAGCGGGGCTACAAGAGACCCAGTACTTC.

This chain joins TRBV10-3 and TRBJ1-1; D not resolved. The CDR3 has 13 amino acids. Per germline, CDR1 ENHRY and CDR2 SYGVKD. The germline V and J ends were trimmed by 4 bases and 1 base, with 7 bases remaining between them. CDR3 DNA sequence: TGTGCCATCAGTGGTTACACGAACACTGAAGCTTTCTTT. The encoded protein is CAISGYTNTEAFF.

The sample holds a few counts of this clonotype. The chain joins TRBV5-1 to TRBJ1-1; a possible D gene is TRBD1 (6 bases). This CDR3 spans 15 amino acids. The V end lost 3 bases, the J end lost 1 base, and 13 bases lay between the germline ends. Germline V gene sequence: CDR1 SGHRS, CDR2 YFSETQ. CDR3 sequence: CASSYREGGNTEAFF. The CDR3 DNA reads TGCGCCAGCAGCTACAGGGAAGGTGGGAACACTGAAGCTTTCTTT. The whole variable domain, remainder taken from reference TRBV5-1 and TRBJ1-1, is KAGVTQTPRYLIKTRGQQVTLSCSPISGHRSVSWYQQTPGQGLQFLFEYFSETQRNKGNFPGRFSGRQFSNSRSEMNVSTLELGDSALYLCASSYREGGNTEAFFGQGTRLTVV.